Below, 32 T cell receptor beta chains from the same sample are listed, as sequenced in a study of cytomegalovirus exposure and HLA in healthy donors. Only in-frame clones appear in the TCRdb table, and some are missing; sequencing was by immunoSEQ multiplex PCR. The data contain 150,000 to 200,000 clones, roughly 91% of them singletons. The material sequenced was PBMCs. The receptors stem from a man aged 18 to 29 in good health and CMV-seronegative.

The V gene is TRBV11-3, the J gene TRBJ1-5; 10 nucleotides line up with TRBD1. This CDR3 region has 16 residues. The germline V gene has CDR1 SGHNT and CDR2 YENEEA. Trimming cost V 5 bases and J 7 bases; bases outside gene matches: 11. Here the CDR3 reads CASSRRQGALGQPQHF. CDR3 DNA sequence: TGTGCCAGCAGCCGCCGACAGGGGGCGCTGGGGCAGCCCCAGCATTTT.

The chain has TRBV5-1 and TRBJ2-1; 7 bases match TRBD2. This CDR3 is built from 16 residues. Germline CDR1 reads SGHRS; CDR2 reads YFSETQ. Trimming removed 1 base from V and 5 bases from J; junction bases left unmatched: 9. This chain's CDR3 is CASSLLASGKHNEQFF. The CDR3 DNA is TGCGCCAGCAGCTTGTTGGCCAGCGGGAAGCACAATGAGCAGTTCTTC.

The genes are TRBV4-3 and TRBJ2-3; no clear D gene. This CDR3 is 13 amino acids long. V dropped 3 bases and J dropped 6 bases, with 10 bases sitting between them. Germline V CDR1 and CDR2: LGHNA, YSLEER. The CDR3 sequence is CASSQSSLDTQYF. CDR3 bases: TGCGCCAGCAGCCAGTCTAGTCTCGATACGCAGTATTTT.

The CDR3 DNA sequence: TGTGCCAGCAGCCTGAAGGGGCCGAGGTACGAGCAGTACGTC. Its translation: CASSLKGPRYEQYV. This sequence joins TRBV21-1 and TRBJ2-7; the table assigns TRBD1, which was not confirmed against the DNA. TRBV21-1 is a recognized pseudogene. This CDR3 has 14 residues.

This sequence joins TRBV2 and TRBJ1-1; a possible D gene is TRBD1 (6 bases). The CDR3 runs 14 residues. Germline CDR1 reads SNHLY; CDR2 reads FYNNEI. Trimming stripped 3 bases from V and 2 bases from J, with 10 bases between. The CDR3 here is CASSDRGLNTEAFF. The DNA for the CDR3 is TGTGCCAGCAGTGACAGGGGCCTCAACACTGAAGCTTTCTTT.

V gene TRBV27 combines with J gene TRBJ1-5, with D tentatively TRBD1 (6 bases). CDR3 length equals 15 residues. Per germline, CDR1 MNHEY and CDR2 SMNVEV (reference sequence). V dropped 6 bases and J dropped 0 bases, with 12 bases sitting between them. CDR3 sequence: CASSRTGISNQPQHF. In nucleotides, the CDR3 is TGTGCCAGCAGCCGAACAGGGATTAGCAATCAGCCCCAGCATTTT.

The rearrangement uses TRBV7-9 and TRBJ2-7; 11 bases are a match to TRBD2. This CDR3 contains 16 residues. Looked up from germline, CDR1 is SEHNR and CDR2 is FQNEAQ (reference sequence). J was trimmed by 3 bases and V by 5 bases; bases with no gene match: 9. CDR3 coding DNA: TGTGCCAGCAGCCAAATAGCGGGAGGGCCGGTCTACGAGCAGTACTTC. It specifies CASSQIAGGPVYEQYF.

This chain links TRBV28 with TRBJ2-7, with 12 bases identical to TRBD2. Trimming at V came to 4 bases and at J to 2 bases, leaving 3 bases not matched to a gene. Germline V gene data show CDR1 as MDHEN and CDR2 as SYDVKM. The CDR3 extends over 15 amino acids. In nucleotides, the CDR3 is TGTGCCAGCAGTTCGTGGACTAGCGGGGCCTACGAGCAGTACTTC. Protein: CASSSWTSGAYEQYF.

The J gene is TRBJ2-7, the V gene TRBV5-1; TRBD1 matches at 7 bases. Germline lookup yields CDR1 SGHRS and CDR2 YFSETQ. The CDR3 has 14 amino acids. The J segment lost 4 bases and the V segment lost 2 bases, leaving 6 bases of the junction unmatched. CDR3 region: CASSFTGVGYEQYV. As DNA, the CDR3 is TGCGCCAGCAGCTTTACAGGGGTTGGTTACGAGCAGTACGTC.

Only one count was recorded for this clone. This chain joins TRBV27 and TRBJ1-2; 8 bases are shared with TRBD1. CDR1 and CDR2 from the germline V gene are MNHEY and SMNVEV (reference sequence). Trimming cost V 3 bases and J 5 bases; bases outside gene matches: 5. The CDR3 covers 14 residues. DNA for the CDR3: TGTGCCAGCAGTTTCGGACAGGGCGGGTATGGCTACACCTTC. It encodes CASSFGQGGYGYTF.

This clone was counted a single time. The V gene is TRBV14, the J gene TRBJ1-4; 10 bases fit TRBD1. The germline CDR1 and CDR2 sequences are SGHDN and FVKESK. Trimming took 4 bases from V and 7 from J; bases not matched to a gene: 6. This CDR3 is 15 amino acids long. CDR3 loop: CASSPRDRGVEKLFF. For the CDR3, the DNA is TGTGCCAGCAGCCCGCGGGACAGGGGTGTTGAAAAACTGTTTTTT.

For this clone: Germline is not matched at one junction end, which may reflect a read error. The chain couples TRBV28 to TRBJ2-1; D not certain. CDR1 is MDHEN and CDR2 is SYDVKM in the germline V gene. The CDR3 is 17 amino acids. The chain's CDR3 is CASTLEPPFSSYNEQFF. The CDR3 DNA sequence: TGTGCCAGCACTTTAGAGCCCCCTTTTAGCTCCTACAATGAGCAGTTCTTC. Full variable domain (rest looked up from reference TRBV28 and TRBJ2-1): DVKVTQSSRYLVKRTGEKVFLECVQDMDHENMFWYRQDPGLGLRLIYFSYDVKMKEKGDIPEGYSVSREKKERFSLILESASTNQTSMYLCASTLEPPFSSYNEQFFGPGTRLTVL.

The chain joins TRBV29-1 to TRBJ2-3, with TRBD2 as a possible D gene (5 bases). The CDR3 runs 16 residues. V lost 0 bases and J lost 0, with 13 bases in between. Germline CDR1 reads SQVTM; CDR2 reads ANQGSEA. The CDR3 bases are TGCAGCGTTGAAGACGGAGGAACCGCTAGCACAGATACGCAGTATTTT. Its protein product is CSVEDGGTASTDTQYF.

This clone appeared once. The chain uses TRBV11-2 and TRBJ2-6; TRBD2 might be the D (5 bases). Germline loops: CDR1 SGHAT, CDR2 FQNNGV. CDR3 size: 15 residues. Deletions cut 5 bases from V and 0 bases from J, with 8 bases between. The CDR3 DNA reads as TGTGCCAGCAGCCCGGGGTCCTCTGGGGCCAACGTCCTGACTTTC. Amino acids: CASSPGSSGANVLTF.

The gene calls are TRBV30 and TRBJ1-6; D gene unclear. This CDR3 is 15 amino acids long. Trimming took off 1 base at V and 11 bases at J, with 18 bases between the two ends. Per germline, CDR1 GTSNPN and CDR2 SVGIG (reference sequence). The CDR3 coding sequence is TGTGCCTGGAGTGCTACGCACTACGCCGGGACACCCCTCCACTTT. Amino acids: CAWSATHYAGTPLHF.

The chain has TRBV7-2 and TRBJ2-7; TRBD1 matches at 7 bases. The CDR3 loop spans 15 amino acids. Germline values: CDR1 SGHTA, CDR2 FQGNSA. V was pared by 5 bases and J by 0 bases, with 7 bases of the junction left unmatched. CDR3 sequence reads: CASSRAGTASYEQYF. The CDR3 DNA reads TGTGCCAGCAGCAGGGCCGGGACAGCCTCCTACGAGCAGTACTTC.

This chain links TRBV6-5 with TRBJ1-5; D gene uncertain. V was cut by 0 bases and J by 0 bases, with 9 bases left in between. Germline V gene sequence: CDR1 MNHEY, CDR2 SVGAGI. CDR3 size: 16 residues. This CDR3 is CASSYSRAGSNQPQHF. The CDR3, as DNA: TGTGCCAGCAGTTACTCCCGCGCGGGTAGCAATCAGCCCCAGCATTTT.

CDR3 coding DNA: TGCGCCAGCAGCCTATGGACTAGCGGGAGCACAGATACGCAGTATTTT. It is translated as CASSLWTSGSTDTQYF. This chain joins TRBV4-1 and TRBJ2-3; TRBD2 matches 11 bases. After removal of 4 bases from V and 0 bases from J, the junction contained 3 bases not matched to a gene. Germline-derived CDR1 and CDR2 are MGHRA and YSYEKL. CDR3 length equals 16 residues.

The chain employs TRBV15 and TRBJ2-3; the match to TRBD2 covers 7 bases. The CDR3 has 19 amino acids. V shed 0 bases, J shed 1 base, and the junction held 13 bases outside the gene matches. Germline V gene data show CDR1 as LNHNV and CDR2 as YYDKDF (reference sequence). CDR3 amino acids: CATSRETGGDLAGTDTQYF. Here the CDR3 DNA reads TGTGCCACCAGCAGAGAAACAGGCGGGGACCTAGCGGGCACAGATACGCAGTATTTT.

CDR3 nucleotides: TGCGCCAGCAGCCCTAGCGGGGGGAAGACAGATACGCAGTATTTT. Encoded protein: CASSPSGGKTDTQYF. The rearrangement joins TRBV5-1 to TRBJ2-3; 11 bases align to TRBD2. The CDR3 consists of 15 residues. CDR1 and CDR2 from the germline V gene are SGHRS and YFSETQ. Germline trimming cut 4 bases from V and 3 bases from J; bases unmatched to any gene: 4.

The rearrangement links TRBV9 to TRBJ1-1; unclear D gene. CDR1 and CDR2 (germline): SGDLS, YYNGEE. This CDR3 comprises 13 residues. The V gene lost 5 bases and the J gene lost 1 base, with 9 bases spanning the gap. The CDR3 loop is CASSSGGNTEAFF. In nucleotides, the CDR3 is TGTGCCAGCAGTTCGGGAGGGAACACTGAAGCTTTCTTT.

V is TRBV7-2 and J is TRBJ2-1, with D maybe TRBD1 (6 bases). The V and J ends lost 5 bases and 4 bases respectively, with 15 bases between them. Germline CDR1 is SGHTA and CDR2 is FQGNSA. This CDR3 has 15 residues. DNA for the CDR3: TGTGCCAGCAGCCCACCAGGGGTGGGGTACAATGAGCAGTTCTTC. It codes for CASSPPGVGYNEQFF.

CDR3 in amino acids: CASSLPSGGDNEQFF. DNA of the CDR3: TGTGCCAGCAGCTTGCCTAGCGGGGGTGACAATGAGCAGTTCTTC. The chain couples TRBV5-6 to TRBJ2-1; TRBD2 agrees at 10 bases. V lost 1 base and J lost 5; bases outside the gene matches: 3. Germline assignment: CDR1 SGHDT and CDR2 YYEEEE. This CDR3 has 15 amino acids.

The rearrangement joins TRBV7-2 to TRBJ2-3, with D possibly being TRBD1 (7 bases). Germline values: CDR1 SGHTA, CDR2 FQGNSA. Trimming pared 5 bases from V and 1 base from J, leaving 16 bases between. The CDR3 totals 16 residues. CDR3 sequence: CASSQGGGGGTDTQYF. As DNA, the CDR3 is TGTGCCAGCAGCCAGGGGGGCGGAGGGGGCACAGATACGCAGTATTTT.

The chain has TRBV29-1 and TRBJ1-1; D remains unclear. The V gene's germline CDR1 is SQVTM and CDR2 ANQGSEA. The CDR3 length is 12 residues. V lost 8 bases, J lost 1 base, and 11 bases lay in between. The CDR3 bases are TGCAGCACTACCTCACGGAACACTGAAGCTTTCTTT. It codes for CSTTSRNTEAFF.

The chain links TRBV7-9 to TRBJ1-2; perhaps TRBD1 as D (5 bases). The CDR3 is 14 residues long. V lost 5 bases to trimming and J lost 2 bases, with 12 bases between them. Germline V CDR1 and CDR2: SEHNR, FQNEAQ (reference sequence). This chain's CDR3 is CASSPGQLNYGYTF. The CDR3 DNA follows: TGTGCCAGCAGCCCTGGACAATTAAACTATGGCTACACCTTC.

The V call is TRBV5-1, the J call TRBJ2-1; possibly TRBD2 for D (6 bases). The CDR3 runs to 14 residues. The germline V and J ends were trimmed by 2 bases and 6 bases, with 12 bases remaining between them. Looked up from germline, CDR1 is SGHRS and CDR2 is YFSETQ. The CDR3 loop is CASSFPGDGNEQFF. CDR3 sequence (DNA): TGCGCCAGCAGCTTTCCGGGGGACGGCAATGAGCAGTTCTTC.

J is TRBJ2-7 and V is TRBV4-3, with 7 bases lining up with TRBD2. This CDR3 comprises 14 residues. J was trimmed by 2 bases and V by 1 base; bases with no gene match: 2. Germline CDR1 LGHNA, CDR2 YSLEER. The CDR3 spells CASSQAAGAYEQYF. CDR3 in DNA: TGCGCCAGCAGCCAAGCGGCGGGAGCCTACGAGCAGTACTTC.

This clone was observed a single time. The genes are TRBV4-1 and TRBJ2-7, with D possibly TRBD1 on 6 matching bases. CDR1 and CDR2 from the germline V gene are MGHRA and YSYEKL. The CDR3 consists of 16 residues. V was pared by 4 bases and J by 8 bases, with 24 bases between. CDR3 DNA sequence: TGCGCCAGCAGCCCAGTGGAAAGGGACATCACACCTAAGCAGTACTTC. Protein: CASSPVERDITPKQYF.

The V and J genes are TRBV28 and TRBJ1-2; 9 positions match TRBD1. This CDR3 is 14 amino acids long. Germline V gene sequence: CDR1 MDHEN, CDR2 SYDVKM. Trimming removed 4 bases from V and 8 bases from J; junction bases left unmatched: 8. CDR3 in DNA: TGTGCCAGCAGTTGGCCGACAGGGGGTCGGGGCTACACCTTC. As protein: CASSWPTGGRGYTF.

This chain joins TRBV11-2 and TRBJ1-2; 9 bases agree with TRBD1. CDR1 is SGHAT and CDR2 is FQNNGV in the germline V gene. The CDR3 has 16 amino acids. V was clipped by 5 bases and J by 0 bases; unmatched bases: 7. Here the CDR3 DNA reads TGTGCCAGCAGCCTCAGGGACAGGGCCTCTAACTATGGCTACACCTTC. Amino acid sequence: CASSLRDRASNYGYTF.

This sequence joins TRBV11-2 and TRBJ1-1; D unclear. Trimming took off 0 bases at V and 11 bases at J, with 13 bases between the two ends. From germline, CDR1 is SGHAT and CDR2 FQNNGV. The CDR3 totals 13 residues. The CDR3, as DNA: TGTGCCAGCAGCTTAGATCGCCGTTTAGAGGCTTTCTTT. Translated, it gives CASSLDRRLEAFF.